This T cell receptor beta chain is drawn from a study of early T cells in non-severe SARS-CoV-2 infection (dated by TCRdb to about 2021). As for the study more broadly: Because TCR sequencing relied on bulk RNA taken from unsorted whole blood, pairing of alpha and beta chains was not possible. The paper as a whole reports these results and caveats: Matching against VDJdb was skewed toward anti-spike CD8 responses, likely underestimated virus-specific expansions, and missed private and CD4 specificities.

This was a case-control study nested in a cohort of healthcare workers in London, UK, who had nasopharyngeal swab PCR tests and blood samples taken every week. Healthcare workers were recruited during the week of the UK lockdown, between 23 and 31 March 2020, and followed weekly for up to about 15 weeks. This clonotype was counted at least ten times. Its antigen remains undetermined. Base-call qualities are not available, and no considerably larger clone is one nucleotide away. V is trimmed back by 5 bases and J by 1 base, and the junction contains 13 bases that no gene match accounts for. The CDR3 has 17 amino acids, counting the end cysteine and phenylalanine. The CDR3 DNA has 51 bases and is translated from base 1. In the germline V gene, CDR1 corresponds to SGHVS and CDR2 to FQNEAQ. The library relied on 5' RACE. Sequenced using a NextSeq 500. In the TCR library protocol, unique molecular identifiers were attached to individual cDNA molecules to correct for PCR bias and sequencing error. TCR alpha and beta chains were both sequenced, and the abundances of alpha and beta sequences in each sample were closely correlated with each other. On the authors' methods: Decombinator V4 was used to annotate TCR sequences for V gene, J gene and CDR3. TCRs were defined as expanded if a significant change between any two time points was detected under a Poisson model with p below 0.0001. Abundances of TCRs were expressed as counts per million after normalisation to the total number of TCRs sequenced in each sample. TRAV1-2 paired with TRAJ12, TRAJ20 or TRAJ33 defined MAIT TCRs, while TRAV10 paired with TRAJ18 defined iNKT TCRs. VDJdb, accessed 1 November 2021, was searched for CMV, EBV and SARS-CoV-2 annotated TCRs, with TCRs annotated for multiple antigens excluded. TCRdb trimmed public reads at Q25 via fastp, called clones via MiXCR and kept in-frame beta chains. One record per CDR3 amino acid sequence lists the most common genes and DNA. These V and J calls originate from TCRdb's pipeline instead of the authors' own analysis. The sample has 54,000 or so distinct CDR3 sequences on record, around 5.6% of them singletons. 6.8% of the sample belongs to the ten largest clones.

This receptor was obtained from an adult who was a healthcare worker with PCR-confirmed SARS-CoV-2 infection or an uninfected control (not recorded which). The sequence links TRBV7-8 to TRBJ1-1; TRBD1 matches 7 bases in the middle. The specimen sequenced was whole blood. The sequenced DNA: TGTGCCAGCAGCCAATCTCCGGACAGGCCGAAGAACACTGAAGCTTTCTTT. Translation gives CASSQSPDRPKNTEAFF.